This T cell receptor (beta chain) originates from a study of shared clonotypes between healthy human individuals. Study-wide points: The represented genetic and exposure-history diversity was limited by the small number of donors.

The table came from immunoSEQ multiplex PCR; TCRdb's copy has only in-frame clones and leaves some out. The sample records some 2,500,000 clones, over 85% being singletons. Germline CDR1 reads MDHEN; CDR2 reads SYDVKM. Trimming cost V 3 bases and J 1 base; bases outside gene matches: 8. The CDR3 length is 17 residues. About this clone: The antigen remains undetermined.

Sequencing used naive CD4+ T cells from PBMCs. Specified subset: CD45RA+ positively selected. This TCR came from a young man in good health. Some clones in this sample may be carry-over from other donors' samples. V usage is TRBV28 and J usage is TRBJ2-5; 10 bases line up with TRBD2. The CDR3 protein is CASSFLRLAGAQETQYF. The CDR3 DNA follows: TGTGCCAGCAGTTTTCTGCGGCTAGCGGGGGCCCAAGAGACCCAGTACTTC.